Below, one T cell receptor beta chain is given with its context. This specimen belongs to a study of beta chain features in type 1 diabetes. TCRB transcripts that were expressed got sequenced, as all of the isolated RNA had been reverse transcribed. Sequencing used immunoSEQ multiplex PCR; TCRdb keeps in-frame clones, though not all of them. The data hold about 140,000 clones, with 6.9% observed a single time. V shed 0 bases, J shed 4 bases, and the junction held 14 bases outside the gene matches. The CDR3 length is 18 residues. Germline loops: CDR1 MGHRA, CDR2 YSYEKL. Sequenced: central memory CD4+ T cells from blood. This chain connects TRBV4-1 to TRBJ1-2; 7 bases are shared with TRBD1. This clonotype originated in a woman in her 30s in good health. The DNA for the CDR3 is TGCGCCAGCAGCCAAGATAAAGGAACAGGGGCGCAAAGCTATGGCTACACCTTC. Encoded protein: CASSQDKGTGAQSYGYTF.